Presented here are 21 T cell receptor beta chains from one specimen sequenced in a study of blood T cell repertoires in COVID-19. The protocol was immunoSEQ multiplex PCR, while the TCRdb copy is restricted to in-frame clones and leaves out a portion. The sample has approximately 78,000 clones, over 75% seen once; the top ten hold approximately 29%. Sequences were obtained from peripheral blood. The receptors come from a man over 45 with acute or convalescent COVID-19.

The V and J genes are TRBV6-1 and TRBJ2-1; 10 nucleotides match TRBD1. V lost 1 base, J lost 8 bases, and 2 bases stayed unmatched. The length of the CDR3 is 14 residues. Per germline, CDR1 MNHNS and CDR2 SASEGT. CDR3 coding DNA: TGTGCCAGCAGTGAAGGGGACAGGGGAGATGAGCAGTTCTTC. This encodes CASSEGDRGDEQFF.

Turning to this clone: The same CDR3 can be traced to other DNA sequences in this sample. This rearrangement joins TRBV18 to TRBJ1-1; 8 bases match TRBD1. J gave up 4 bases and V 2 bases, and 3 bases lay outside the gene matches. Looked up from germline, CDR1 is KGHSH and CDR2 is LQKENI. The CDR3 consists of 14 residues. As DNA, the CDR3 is TGTGCCAGCTCACCAGGACAGGGTATCACTGAAGCTTTCTTT. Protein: CASSPGQGITEAFF.

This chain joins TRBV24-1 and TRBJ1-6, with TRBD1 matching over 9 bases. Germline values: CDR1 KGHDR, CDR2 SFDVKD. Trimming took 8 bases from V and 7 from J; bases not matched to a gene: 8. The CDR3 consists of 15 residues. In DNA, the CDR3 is TGTGCCACCATCGAACAGGGGGCTAGGAATTCACCCCTCCACTTT. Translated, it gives CATIEQGARNSPLHF.

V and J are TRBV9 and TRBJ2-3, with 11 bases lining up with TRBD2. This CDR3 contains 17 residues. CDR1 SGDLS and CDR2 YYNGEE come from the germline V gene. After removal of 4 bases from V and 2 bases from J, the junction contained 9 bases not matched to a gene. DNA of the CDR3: TGTGCCAGCAGCCCCGCCTCTAGCGGGGGGTCCACAGATACGCAGTATTTT. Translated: CASSPASSGGSTDTQYF.

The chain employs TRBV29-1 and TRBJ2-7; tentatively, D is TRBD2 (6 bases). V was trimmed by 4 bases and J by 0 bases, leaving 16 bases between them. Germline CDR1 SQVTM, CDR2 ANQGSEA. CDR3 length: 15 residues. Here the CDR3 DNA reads TGCAGCGTTGGGTCCTCGCGGGGTCGCTCCTACGAGCAGTACTTC. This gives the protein CSVGSSRGRSYEQYF.

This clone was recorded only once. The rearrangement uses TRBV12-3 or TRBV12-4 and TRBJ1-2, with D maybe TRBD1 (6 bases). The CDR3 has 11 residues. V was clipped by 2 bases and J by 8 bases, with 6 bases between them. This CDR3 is CASSLTGGYTF. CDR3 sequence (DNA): TGTGCCAGCAGTTTAACAGGGGGCTACACCTTC.

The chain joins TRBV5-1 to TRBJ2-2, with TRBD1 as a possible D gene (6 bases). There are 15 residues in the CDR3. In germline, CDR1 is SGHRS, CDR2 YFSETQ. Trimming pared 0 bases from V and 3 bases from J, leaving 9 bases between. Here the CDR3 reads CASSLDRVDTGELFF. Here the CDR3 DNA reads TGCGCCAGCAGCTTGGACAGGGTGGACACCGGGGAGCTGTTTTTT.

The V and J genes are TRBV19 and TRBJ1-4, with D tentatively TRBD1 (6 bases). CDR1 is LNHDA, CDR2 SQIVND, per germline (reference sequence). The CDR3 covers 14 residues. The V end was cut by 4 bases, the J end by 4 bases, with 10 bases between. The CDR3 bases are TGTGCCAGTAGTACCTTGGACAGTAATGAAAAACTGTTTTTT. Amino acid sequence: CASSTLDSNEKLFF.

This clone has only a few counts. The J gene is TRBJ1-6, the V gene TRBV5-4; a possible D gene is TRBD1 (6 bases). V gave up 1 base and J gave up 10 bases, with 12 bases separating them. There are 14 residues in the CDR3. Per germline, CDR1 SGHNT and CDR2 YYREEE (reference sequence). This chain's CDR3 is CASSLFRGDSPLHF. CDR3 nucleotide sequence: TGTGCCAGCAGCTTGTTCAGGGGAGACTCACCCCTCCACTTT.

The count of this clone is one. The CDR3 here is CASSQTPGQANYGYTF. The DNA for the CDR3 is TGCGCCAGCAGCCAGACACCGGGACAGGCTAACTATGGCTACACCTTC. The chain couples TRBV4-1 to TRBJ1-2, with 8 bases lining up with TRBD1. This CDR3 comprises 16 residues. Losses at the gene ends were 3 bases for V and 0 bases for J; bases not matched to a gene: 6. Germline V gives CDR1 MGHRA, CDR2 YSYEKL.

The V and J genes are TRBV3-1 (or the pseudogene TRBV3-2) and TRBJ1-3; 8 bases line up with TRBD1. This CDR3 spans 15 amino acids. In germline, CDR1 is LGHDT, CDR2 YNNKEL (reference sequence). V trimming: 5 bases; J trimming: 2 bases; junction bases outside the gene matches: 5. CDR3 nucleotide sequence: TGTGCCAGCAGCTATGACAGGGGAGCTGGAAACACCATATATTTT. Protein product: CASSYDRGAGNTIYF.

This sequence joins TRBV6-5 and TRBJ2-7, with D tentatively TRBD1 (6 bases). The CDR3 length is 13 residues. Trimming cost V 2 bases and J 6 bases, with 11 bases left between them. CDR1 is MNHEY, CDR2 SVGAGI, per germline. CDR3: CASSYTQGSEQYF. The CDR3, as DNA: TGTGCCAGCAGTTACACACAGGGTAGCGAGCAGTACTTC.

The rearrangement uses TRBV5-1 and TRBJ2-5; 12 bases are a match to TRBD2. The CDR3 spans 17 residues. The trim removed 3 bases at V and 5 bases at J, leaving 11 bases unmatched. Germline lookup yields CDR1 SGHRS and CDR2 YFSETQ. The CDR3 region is CASSYQTSGGVGETQYF. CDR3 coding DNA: TGCGCCAGCAGCTACCAGACTAGCGGGGGTGTAGGGGAGACCCAGTACTTC.

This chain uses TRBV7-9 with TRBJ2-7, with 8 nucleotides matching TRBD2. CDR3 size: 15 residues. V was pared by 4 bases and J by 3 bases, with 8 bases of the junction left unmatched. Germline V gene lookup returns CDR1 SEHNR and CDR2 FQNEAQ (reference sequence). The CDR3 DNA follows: TGTGCCAGCAGCTCCCCCTCCAGCGGGGGCTACGAGCAGTACTTC. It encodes CASSSPSSGGYEQYF. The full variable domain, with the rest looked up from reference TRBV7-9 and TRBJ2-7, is DTGVSQNPRHKITKRGQNVTFRCDPISEHNRLYWYRQTLGQGPEFLTYFQNEAQLEKSRLLSDRFSAERPKGSFSTLEIQRTEQGDSAMYLCASSSPSSGGYEQYFGPGTRLTVT.

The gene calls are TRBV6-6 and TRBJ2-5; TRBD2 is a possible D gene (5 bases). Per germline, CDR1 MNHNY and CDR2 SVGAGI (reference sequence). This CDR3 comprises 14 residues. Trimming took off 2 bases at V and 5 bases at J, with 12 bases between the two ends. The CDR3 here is CASSYPSRRETQYF. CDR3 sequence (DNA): TGTGCCAGCAGTTACCCTTCCCGGAGGGAGACCCAGTACTTC.

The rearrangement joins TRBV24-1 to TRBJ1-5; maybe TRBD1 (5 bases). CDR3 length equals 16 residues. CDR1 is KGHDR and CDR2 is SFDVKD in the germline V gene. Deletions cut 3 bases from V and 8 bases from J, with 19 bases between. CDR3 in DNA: TGTGCCACCAGTGATGCGGATGGGTCAGGGAAGGAGCCCCAGCATTTT. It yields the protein CATSDADGSGKEPQHF.

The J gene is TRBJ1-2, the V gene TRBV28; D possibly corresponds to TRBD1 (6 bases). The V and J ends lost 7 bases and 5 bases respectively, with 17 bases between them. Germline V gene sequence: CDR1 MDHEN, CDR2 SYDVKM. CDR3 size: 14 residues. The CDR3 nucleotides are TGTGCCAGCACTTCATCGGACAGAGTATATGGCTACACCTTC. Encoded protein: CASTSSDRVYGYTF.

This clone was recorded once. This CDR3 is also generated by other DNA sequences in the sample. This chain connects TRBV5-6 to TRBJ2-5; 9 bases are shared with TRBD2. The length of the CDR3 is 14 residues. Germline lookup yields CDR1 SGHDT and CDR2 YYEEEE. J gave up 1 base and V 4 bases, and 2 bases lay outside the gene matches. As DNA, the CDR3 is TGTGCCAGCAGCCGTAGCGGGGGCCAAGAGACCCAGTACTTC. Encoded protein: CASSRSGGQETQYF.

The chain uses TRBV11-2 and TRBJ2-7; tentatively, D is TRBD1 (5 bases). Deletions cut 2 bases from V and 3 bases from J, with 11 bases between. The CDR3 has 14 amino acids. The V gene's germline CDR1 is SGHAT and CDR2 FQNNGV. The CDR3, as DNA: TGTGCCAGCAGCTTATGGCAGGGTGGCTACGAGCAGTACTTC. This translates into CASSLWQGGYEQYF.

DNA of the CDR3: TGTGCCAGCAGGTCGGGACAGGGGGGGACGCAGTATTTT. Residues: CASRSGQGGTQYF. This rearrangement joins TRBV27 to TRBJ2-3, with 11 bases matching TRBD1. This CDR3 has 13 residues. Germline values: CDR1 MNHEY, CDR2 SMNVEV (reference sequence). V gave up 6 bases and J gave up 9 bases; unmatched junction bases: 5.

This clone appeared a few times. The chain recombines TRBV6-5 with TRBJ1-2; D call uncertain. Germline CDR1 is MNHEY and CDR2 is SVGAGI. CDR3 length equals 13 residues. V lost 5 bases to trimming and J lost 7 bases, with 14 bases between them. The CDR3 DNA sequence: TGTGCCAGCAGTCGAACCCAGGATGGTGGCTACACCTTC. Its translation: CASSRTQDGGYTF.